What follows are 20 T cell receptor beta chains derived from one specimen sequenced in a study of shared clonotypes between healthy human individuals. Repertoires were generated with immunoSEQ multiplex PCR, while TCRdb's copy carries only in-frame clones and drops some. Of 2,500,000 or so clones in the sample, 92% were seen once. The sample taken for sequencing was naive CD4+ T cells from PBMCs. Subset meaning: CD45RA+ positively selected. These TCRs come from a young man in good health. Some clones in this sample may be carry-over from other donors' samples.

With respect to this clone: This specimen includes other DNA sequences encoding the same CDR3. This chain uses TRBV6-6 with TRBJ1-3, with D uncertain. V lost 5 bases, J lost 4 bases, and 9 bases lay in between. Germline V gives CDR1 MNHNY, CDR2 SVGAGI (reference sequence). The CDR3 loop spans 13 amino acids. The CDR3, as DNA: TGTGCCAGCAGTCTGCCGGGGGGAAACACCATATATTTT. Its protein product is CASSLPGGNTIYF.

The chain couples TRBV19 to TRBJ2-7, with 7 bases fitting TRBD1. Germline V gives CDR1 LNHDA, CDR2 SQIVND (reference sequence). The J segment lost 5 bases and the V segment lost 1 base, leaving 5 bases of the junction unmatched. The CDR3 runs to 14 residues. CDR3 sequence reads: CASSIARTGNEQYF. The CDR3 nucleotides are TGTGCCAGTAGTATAGCCCGGACAGGCAACGAGCAGTACTTC.

This clone was picked up one time. The same CDR3 also results from other DNA sequences found in this sample. The chain couples TRBV28 to TRBJ2-2; D gene unclear. The CDR3 sequence is 14 residues long. The germline V gene encodes CDR1 MDHEN and CDR2 SYDVKM. V gave up 4 bases and J gave up 1 base, with 7 bases separating them. The CDR3 coding sequence is TGTGCCAGCAGTTCCCGACTGAACACCGGGGAGCTGTTTTTT. Amino acids: CASSSRLNTGELFF.

The gene calls are TRBV7-2 and TRBJ1-3; D ambiguous. The CDR3 runs to 12 residues. Germline CDR1 SGHTA, CDR2 FQGNSA. The germline V and J ends were trimmed by 4 bases and 4 bases, with 5 bases remaining between them. CDR3 sequence (DNA): TGTGCCAGCAGCTACCCGGGAAACACCATATATTTT. Its protein product is CASSYPGNTIYF.

A remark on this clone: The same CDR3 also results from other DNA sequences found in this sample. The rearrangement links TRBV19 to TRBJ1-2; 10 bases fit TRBD1. The CDR3 covers 15 residues. V was clipped by 4 bases and J by 2 bases; unmatched bases: 4. Germline V CDR1 and CDR2: LNHDA, SQIVND (reference sequence). CDR3 protein: CASSTTGQGNYGYTF. CDR3 DNA: TGTGCCAGTAGTACCACGGGACAGGGGAACTATGGCTACACCTTC.

This clone was seen only once. The chain employs TRBV7-2 and TRBJ2-1, with 11 positions matching TRBD2. J lost 4 bases, V lost 5 bases, and 4 bases had no gene match. This CDR3 contains 15 residues. Germline CDR1 SGHTA, CDR2 FQGNSA. The CDR3: CASSGGLAVYNEQFF. The DNA for the CDR3 is TGTGCCAGCAGCGGGGGACTAGCGGTTTACAATGAGCAGTTCTTC.

Turning to this clone: The sample contains more than one DNA sequence encoding this CDR3. The DNA for the CDR3 is TGCAGCGTTTCAGGGGGCGCAGAGACCCAGTACTTC. It codes for CSVSGGAETQYF. The chain carries TRBV29-1 and TRBJ2-5, with TRBD1 matching over 8 bases. CDR1 and CDR2 (germline): SQVTM, ANQGSEA. CDR3 size: 12 residues. The V segment lost 5 bases and the J segment 4 bases; nucleotides outside the gene matches: 3.

The chain employs TRBV27 and TRBJ2-7; TRBD2 might be the D (6 bases). Per germline, CDR1 MNHEY and CDR2 SMNVEV (reference sequence). The V gene lost 3 bases and the J gene lost 3 bases, with 9 bases spanning the gap. This CDR3 region has 13 residues. The CDR3 bases are TGTGCCAGCAGTTTCGGGGGTTACTACGAGCAGTACTTC. Protein: CASSFGGYYEQYF.

Comment on this clone: The sample has other DNA sequences that encode this CDR3 too. This chain joins TRBV28 and TRBJ1-1; D is unresolved. CDR1 and CDR2 (germline): MDHEN, SYDVKM. The CDR3 is 11 amino acids. V lost 1 base and J lost 6, with 3 bases in between. The CDR3 sequence is CASSLFAEAFF. The CDR3 nucleotides are TGTGCCAGCAGTTTATTCGCTGAAGCTTTCTTT.

The chain uses TRBV27 and TRBJ2-1; D may be TRBD1 (5 bases). V shed 2 bases and J shed 6 bases, with 23 bases lying between them. Germline CDR1 MNHEY, CDR2 SMNVEV (reference sequence). This CDR3 has 18 amino acids. In DNA form, the CDR3 reads TGTGCCAGCAGTTTAATCAGGGTGCGGCGCAGGGTAGGCAATGAGCAGTTCTTC. It codes for CASSLIRVRRRVGNEQFF.

In the case of this clone: The sample carries other DNA sequences with the same CDR3. This chain uses TRBV5-1 with TRBJ2-5, with no clear D. Trimming pared 2 bases from V and 5 bases from J, leaving 13 bases between. This CDR3 has 14 amino acids. The germline V gene encodes CDR1 SGHRS and CDR2 YFSETQ. CDR3 amino acids: CASSLIREGETQYF. The CDR3 nucleotides read TGCGCCAGCAGCTTAATTCGCGAAGGGGAGACCCAGTACTTC.

This clone was seen just once. This chain uses TRBV5-1 with TRBJ2-5; D is perhaps TRBD2 (6 bases). The germline V and J ends were trimmed by 3 bases and 3 bases, with 12 bases remaining between them. Germline assignment: CDR1 SGHRS and CDR2 YFSETQ. This CDR3 contains 14 residues. The CDR3 loop is CASSSGTLKETQYF. In DNA, the CDR3 is TGCGCCAGCAGCTCCGGGACTTTGAAAGAGACCCAGTACTTC.

The J gene is TRBJ2-7, the V gene TRBV7-2; the match to TRBD2 covers 11 bases. This CDR3 comprises 18 residues. Germline CDR1 is SGHTA and CDR2 is FQGNSA. The V gene end was trimmed by 1 base and the J gene end by 0 bases; junction bases not matched to a gene: 8. CDR3 nucleotide sequence: TGTGCCAGCAGCTTAGTAGCGGGAGGGGATAGCCTCTCCTACGAGCAGTACTTC. It yields the protein CASSLVAGGDSLSYEQYF. Complete variable domain (other parts from reference TRBV7-2 and TRBJ2-7): GAGVSQSPSNKVTEKGKDVELRCDPISGHTALYWYRQSLGQGLEFLIYFQGNSAPDKSGLPSDRFSAERTGGSVSTLTIQRTQQEDSAVYLCASSLVAGGDSLSYEQYFGPGTRLTVT.

This sequence joins TRBV5-4 and TRBJ2-1; 13 nucleotides agree with TRBD2. The CDR3 sequence is 15 residues long. Germline V gene sequence: CDR1 SGHNT, CDR2 YYREEE (reference sequence). The ends lost 0 bases at V and 8 bases at J; junction bases unmatched: 2. This CDR3 reads CASSLGGLAGDEQFF. CDR3 bases: TGTGCCAGCAGCTTGGGAGGACTAGCGGGAGATGAGCAGTTCTTC.

This rearrangement joins TRBV2 to TRBJ1-5; TRBD1 matches at 9 bases. The CDR3 length is 14 residues. The germline V gene has CDR1 SNHLY and CDR2 FYNNEI. Trimming removed 5 bases from V and 7 bases from J; junction bases left unmatched: 6. The CDR3 nucleotides read TGTGCCAGCAGTCTACAGGGGGCAGGGCAGCCCCAGCATTTT. This codes for CASSLQGAGQPQHF.

This chain connects TRBV15 to TRBJ2-4, with TRBD2 matching 14 bases. Germline assignment: CDR1 LNHNV and CDR2 YYDKDF (reference sequence). J gave up 0 bases and V 0 bases, and 13 bases lay outside the gene matches. The CDR3 has 22 residues. CDR3 sequence reads: CATSRDVTNGTSGSRAKNIQYF. For the CDR3, the DNA is TGTGCCACCAGCAGAGATGTAACGAACGGGACTAGCGGGAGCAGAGCCAAAAACATTCAGTACTTC.

The chain employs TRBV7-9 and TRBJ2-1; TRBD2 is a possible D gene (6 bases). The CDR3 spans 13 residues. The V gene lost 8 bases and the J gene lost 1 base, with 9 bases spanning the gap. Germline CDR1 and CDR2: SEHNR and FQNEAQ (reference sequence). CDR3 sequence (DNA): TGTGCCAGCTCGGGAGAGTCCTACAATGAGCAGTTCTTC. Its protein is CASSGESYNEQFF.

J is TRBJ2-7 and V is TRBV7-9; 7 bases are shared with TRBD1. The germline CDR1 and CDR2 sequences are SEHNR and FQNEAQ (reference sequence). The CDR3 length is 14 residues. Trimming took 5 bases from V and 3 from J; bases not matched to a gene: 7. The CDR3 region is CASSRGTAVYEQYF. Written as DNA, the CDR3 is TGTGCCAGCAGCCGAGGGACAGCCGTCTACGAGCAGTACTTC.

The chain combines TRBV6-4 with TRBJ2-3, with D maybe TRBD1 (6 bases). This CDR3 has 14 amino acids. V was cut by 3 bases and J by 4 bases, with 11 bases left in between. Germline CDR1 and CDR2: MRHNA and SNTAGT. The CDR3 region is CASSEQGSPDTQYF. CDR3 nucleotides: TGTGCCAGCAGTGAACAGGGTAGTCCAGATACGCAGTATTTT.

The chain recombines TRBV27 with TRBJ2-7, with D possibly being TRBD1 or TRBD2 (5 bases each). In germline, CDR1 is MNHEY, CDR2 SMNVEV (reference sequence). The CDR3 runs 14 residues. V lost 6 bases and J 0 bases, leaving 12 bases between the germline ends. The CDR3 DNA sequence: TGTGCCAGCAGCTCAAAGGGGAGCTCCTACGAGCAGTACTTC. This sequence encodes CASSSKGSSYEQYF.